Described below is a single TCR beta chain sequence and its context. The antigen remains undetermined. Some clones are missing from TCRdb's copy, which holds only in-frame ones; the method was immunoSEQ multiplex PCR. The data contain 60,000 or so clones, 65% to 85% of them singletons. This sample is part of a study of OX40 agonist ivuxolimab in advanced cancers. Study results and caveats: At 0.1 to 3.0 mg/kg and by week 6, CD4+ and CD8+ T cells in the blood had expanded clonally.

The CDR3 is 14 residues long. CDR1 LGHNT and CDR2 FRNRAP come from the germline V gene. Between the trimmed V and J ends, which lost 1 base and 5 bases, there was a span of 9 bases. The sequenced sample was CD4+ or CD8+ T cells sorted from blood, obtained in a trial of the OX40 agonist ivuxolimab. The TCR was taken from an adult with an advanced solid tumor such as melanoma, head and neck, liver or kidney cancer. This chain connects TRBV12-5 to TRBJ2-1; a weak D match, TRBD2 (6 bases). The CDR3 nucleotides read TGTGCTAGTGGTTTGGCGGGACTCCACAATGAGCAGTTCTTC. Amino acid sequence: CASGLAGLHNEQFF.